This T cell receptor beta chain was obtained from a study of blood T cell repertoires in COVID-19. Looking at the study overall: Nucleic acid was either cDNA or gDNA, and it came from T cells, B-cell-depleted T cells, or PBMCs.

The CDR3 is 17 residues long. Trimming pared 0 bases from V and 3 bases from J, leaving 15 bases between. CDR1 and CDR2 from the germline V gene are LGHDT and YNNKEL (reference sequence). TCRdb's copy holds only in-frame clones and misses some; the assay was immunoSEQ multiplex PCR. The sample consists of more than 60,000 clones, roughly 89% of them appearing once. The chain uses TRBV3-1 (or the pseudogene TRBV3-2) and TRBJ1-3; no clear D gene. This sequence originates from a man aged 45-65 years with acute or convalescent COVID-19. The sample consisted of peripheral blood. CDR3 sequence reads: CASSQEAGRSDGNTIYF. CDR3 in DNA: TGTGCCAGCAGCCAAGAGGCAGGTAGATCGGATGGAAACACCATATATTTT.